Here is one T cell receptor beta chain with its context. The sample originates from a study of blood T cell repertoires in COVID-19. Across the whole study: Sites in the United States, Italy and Spain provided acute and convalescent COVID-19 samples. Sources were T cells, B-cell-depleted T cells, or PBMCs; the material itself was cDNA or gDNA.

The length of the CDR3 is 16 residues. Germline V lookup: CDR1 LGHNA, CDR2 YNFKEQ. The J segment lost 3 bases and the V segment lost 5 bases, leaving 7 bases of the junction unmatched. Original analysis: Amplifying reference gene primers gave estimates of nucleated cell counts. Libraries were prepared by immunoSEQ multiplex PCR; TCRdb keeps only in-frame clonotypes and omits some of them. V and J calls and clone size are those listed in that table; D and trimming were worked out from the DNA. The sample carries over 90,000 clones, 81% recorded once. The chain employs TRBV4-2 and TRBJ2-1; 10 nucleotides line up with TRBD2. The source material was peripheral blood. The TCR sequence derives from an elderly man with active or convalescent COVID-19. The CDR3 here is CASSSNSGGNYNEQFF. The CDR3, as DNA: TGTGCCAGCAGCTCTAATAGCGGGGGGAACTACAATGAGCAGTTCTTC.